This T cell receptor (beta chain) was captured in a study of OX40 agonist ivuxolimab in advanced cancers. Study overall: Patients in dose escalation had liver, melanoma, kidney or head and neck cancers.

Findings of the study overall: CD4+ and CD8+ blood T cells expanded clonally by week 6 at 0.1 to 3.0 mg/kg.

In regard to this clone: Its antigen is currently unknown.

In germline, CDR1 is LNHDA, CDR2 SQIVND (reference sequence). V gave up 4 bases and J gave up 5 bases; unmatched junction bases: 16. The CDR3 runs 19 residues. Libraries were prepared by immunoSEQ multiplex PCR; TCRdb keeps only in-frame clonotypes and omits some of them. The sample holds some 50,000 clones; about 90% are singletons and the top ten take about 5%. The sequence came from an adult with an advanced solid tumor such as melanoma, head and neck, liver or kidney cancer. The chain links TRBV19 to TRBJ2-4; 11 bases align to TRBD2. Sequenced here: CD4+ or CD8+ T cells sorted from blood, sampled in a trial of the OX40 agonist ivuxolimab. The CDR3 loop is CASSTRLAGGPNPQNIQYF. CDR3 coding DNA: TGTGCCAGTAGTACCCGTTTAGCGGGAGGGCCGAATCCCCAAAACATTCAGTACTTC.